This T cell receptor beta chain was sequenced in a study of cytomegalovirus exposure and HLA in healthy donors. The CDR3 totals 15 residues. V was shortened by 4 bases and J by 0 bases, with 10 bases between the two germline ends. Germline V gives CDR1 SGHNT, CDR2 YYREEE (reference sequence). Primers for the PCR totalled 60 Vbeta and 13 Jbeta. The assay was immunoSEQ multiplex PCR, and TCRdb's table has in-frame clones only and misses some. Of some 190,000 clones listed, 70% to 80% are singletons. On this clone: Its target is unknown.

Overall study findings and caveats: Later analysis identified a missense DCLRE1C variant that was linked to TCR beta V- and J-gene trimming. Cytomegalovirus association was assigned to under 200 TCR beta chains.

This receptor was identified in a young man in good health and CMV-seronegative. The genes are TRBV5-4 and TRBJ1-4, with D possibly being TRBD1 (6 bases). Sample: PBMCs. The CDR3 DNA follows: TGTGCCAGCAGCCGGAGGACAGCAACTAATGAAAAACTGTTTTTT. This encodes CASSRRTATNEKLFF.